The sequence of this T cell receptor beta chain was determined in a study of cytomegalovirus exposure and HLA in healthy donors. About this clone: Antigen specificity is unknown.

Looked up from germline, CDR1 is SGHVS and CDR2 is FNYEAQ. The CDR3 is 15 amino acids. Deletions cut 5 bases from V and 0 bases from J, with 14 bases between. Profiling relied on immunoSEQ multiplex PCR, and the TCRdb table lists in-frame clones only, not all of them. The sample shows approximately 110,000 clones, more than 85% of them seen only once. Findings and limits, study-wide: The listing of 150 to 200 TCR beta chains classed them as cytomegalovirus-associated. A subsequent analysis found that TCR clusters from the first cohort also tended to co-occur in the 130 or so validation repertoires, with about 95% of cluster scores above 0.

The validation cohort, a group of 100 to 150 subjects, included the donors and was separate from the approximately 660-subject first cohort. The sequence derives from a woman in her late teens or twenties in good health and CMV-seropositive. This rearrangement joins TRBV7-6 to TRBJ2-7; perhaps TRBD2 as D (6 bases). Material for sequencing was PBMCs. The CDR3 loop is CASSLGRESSYEQYF. In nucleotides, the CDR3 is TGTGCCAGCAGCCTCGGACGGGAGAGCTCCTACGAGCAGTACTTC.